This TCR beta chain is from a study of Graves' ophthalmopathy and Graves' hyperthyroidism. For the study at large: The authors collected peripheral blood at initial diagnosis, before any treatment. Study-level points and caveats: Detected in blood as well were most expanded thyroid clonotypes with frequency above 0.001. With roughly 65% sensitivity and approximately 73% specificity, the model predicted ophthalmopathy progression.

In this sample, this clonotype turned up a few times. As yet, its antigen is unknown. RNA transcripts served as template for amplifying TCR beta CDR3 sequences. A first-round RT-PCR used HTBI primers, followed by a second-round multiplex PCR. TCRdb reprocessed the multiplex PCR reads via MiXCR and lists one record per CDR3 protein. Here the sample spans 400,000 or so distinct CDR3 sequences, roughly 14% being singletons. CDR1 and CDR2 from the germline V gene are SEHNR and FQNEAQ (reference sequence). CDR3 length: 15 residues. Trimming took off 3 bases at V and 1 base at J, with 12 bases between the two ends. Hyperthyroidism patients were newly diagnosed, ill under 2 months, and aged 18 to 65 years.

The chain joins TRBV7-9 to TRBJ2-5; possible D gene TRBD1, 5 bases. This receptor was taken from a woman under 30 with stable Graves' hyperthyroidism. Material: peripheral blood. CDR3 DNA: TGTGCCAGCAGCTTTCCCAGGGATGCCCAAGAGACCCAGTACTTC. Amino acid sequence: CASSFPRDAQETQYF.